This is a list of T cell receptor beta chains from one sample in a study of blood T cell repertoires in COVID-19. Profiled with immunoSEQ multiplex PCR; TCRdb holds only in-frame clones, not every one. The table records some 320,000 clones, approximately 85% of them present only once. The sequenced sample was peripheral blood. Receptor source: a human donor in a cohort sampled during active COVID-19. Both conserved end residues are part of each CDR3. Fields, in order: J gene, V gene, D gene, CDR3 protein, CDR3 DNA. D genes are given only for firm matches.

>TRBJ2-4|TRBV5-4|TRBD1
CASSLMGGQGAKNIQYF
TGTGCCAGCAGCTTGATGGGCGGACAGGGGGCCAAAAACATTCAGTACTTC
>TRBJ1-2|TRBV4-1|.
CASSQNGGTFYGYTF
TGCGCCAGCAGCCAGAACGGAGGGACCTTCTATGGCTACACCTTC
>TRBJ2-2|TRBV10-2|TRBD2
CASTSLARTGELFF
TGCGCCAGCACTTCACTAGCGAGGACCGGGGAGCTGTTTTTT
>TRBJ2-1|TRBV7-9|.
CASSFGGTYNEQFF
TGTGCCAGCAGCTTTGGGGGGACTTACAATGAGCAGTTCTTC
>TRBJ1-1|TRBV7-9|.
CASSLGAIGGLNTEAFF
TGTGCCAGCAGCTTAGGTGCGATCGGAGGGCTTAACACTGAAGCTTTCTTT
>TRBJ2-7|TRBV10-3|.
CAISDSSYEQYF
TGTGCCATCAGTGACAGTTCCTACGAGCAGTACTTC
>TRBJ1-6|TRBV19|.
CASTGQYNSPLHF
TGTGCCAGTACCGGACAGTATAATTCACCCCTCCACTTT
>TRBJ1-1|TRBV7-3|.
CASAPQGERGTEAFF
TGTGCCAGCGCGCCACAGGGAGAAAGGGGCACTGAAGCTTTCTTT
>TRBJ1-1|TRBV24-1|.
CAASQGPDTEAFF
TGTGCCGCCAGTCAGGGGCCGGACACTGAAGCTTTCTTT
>TRBJ1-5|TRBV24-1|.
CATSAPGQPQHF
TGTGCCACCAGTGCCCCGGGGCAGCCCCAGCATTTT